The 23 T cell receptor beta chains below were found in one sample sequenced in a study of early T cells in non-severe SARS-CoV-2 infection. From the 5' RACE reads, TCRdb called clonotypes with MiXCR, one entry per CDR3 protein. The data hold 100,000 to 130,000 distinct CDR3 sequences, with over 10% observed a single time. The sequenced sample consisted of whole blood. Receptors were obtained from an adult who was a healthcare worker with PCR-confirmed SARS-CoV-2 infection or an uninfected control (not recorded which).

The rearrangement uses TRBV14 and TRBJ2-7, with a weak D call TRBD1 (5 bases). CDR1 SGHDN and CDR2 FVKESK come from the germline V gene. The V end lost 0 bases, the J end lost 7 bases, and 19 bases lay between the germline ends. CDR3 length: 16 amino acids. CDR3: CASSQDLSTGKKEQYF. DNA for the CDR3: TGTGCCAGCAGCCAAGATCTCTCCACAGGAAAGAAGGAGCAGTACTTC.

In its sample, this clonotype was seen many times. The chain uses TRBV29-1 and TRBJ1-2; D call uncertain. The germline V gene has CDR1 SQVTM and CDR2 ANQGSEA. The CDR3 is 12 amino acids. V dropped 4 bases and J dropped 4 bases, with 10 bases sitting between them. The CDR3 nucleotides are TGCAGCGTTGTAAGCGGGAGCTATGGCTACACCTTC. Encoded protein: CSVVSGSYGYTF.

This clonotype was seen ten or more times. The DNA for the CDR3 is TGTGCCAGTAGTATAGGATCCCCGCTGGCGGACTATGGCTACACCTTC. This codes for CASSIGSPLADYGYTF. The V and J genes are TRBV19 and TRBJ1-2; D is uncertain. Trimming took 1 base from V and 3 from J, leaving 15 bases between them. From germline, CDR1 is LNHDA and CDR2 SQIVND (reference sequence). This CDR3 is built from 16 residues.

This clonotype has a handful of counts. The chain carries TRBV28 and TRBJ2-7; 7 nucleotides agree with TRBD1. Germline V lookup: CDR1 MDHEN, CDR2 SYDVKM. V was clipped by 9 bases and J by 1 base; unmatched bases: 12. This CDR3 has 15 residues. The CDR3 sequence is CASLLRRGTSYEQYF. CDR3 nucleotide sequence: TGTGCCAGTCTACTACGCAGGGGGACATCCTACGAGCAGTACTTC.

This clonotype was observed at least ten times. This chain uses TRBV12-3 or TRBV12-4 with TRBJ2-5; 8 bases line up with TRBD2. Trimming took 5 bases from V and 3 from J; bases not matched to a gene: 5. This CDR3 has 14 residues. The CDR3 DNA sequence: TGTGCCAGCAGTCCCCTACTAGCGGAAGAGACCCAGTACTTC. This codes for CASSPLLAEETQYF.

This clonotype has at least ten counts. CDR3 sequence reads: CASSLRTSGRAAGELFF. For the CDR3, the DNA is TGTGCCAGCAGCTTACGGACTAGCGGGAGGGCCGCCGGGGAGCTGTTTTTT. The chain recombines TRBV7-9 with TRBJ2-2; 15 bases map to TRBD2. The CDR3 runs 17 residues. The germline gives CDR1 SEHNR, CDR2 FQNEAQ (reference sequence). J lost 6 bases, V lost 2 bases, and 4 bases had no gene match.

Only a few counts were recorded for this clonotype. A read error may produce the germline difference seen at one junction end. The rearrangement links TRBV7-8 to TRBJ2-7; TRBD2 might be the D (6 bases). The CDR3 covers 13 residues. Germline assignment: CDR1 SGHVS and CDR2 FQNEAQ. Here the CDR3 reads CASSLATAYEQYF. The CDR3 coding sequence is TGTGCCAGCAGCCTAGCGACAGCCTACGAGCAGTACTTC.

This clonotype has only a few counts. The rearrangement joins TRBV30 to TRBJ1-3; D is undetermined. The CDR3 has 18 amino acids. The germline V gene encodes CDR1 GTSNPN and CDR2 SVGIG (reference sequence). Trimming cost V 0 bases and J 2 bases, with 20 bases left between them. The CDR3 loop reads CAWSVIKGSVPTGNTIYF. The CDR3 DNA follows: TGTGCCTGGAGTGTAATCAAAGGGTCCGTCCCCACTGGAAACACCATATATTTT.

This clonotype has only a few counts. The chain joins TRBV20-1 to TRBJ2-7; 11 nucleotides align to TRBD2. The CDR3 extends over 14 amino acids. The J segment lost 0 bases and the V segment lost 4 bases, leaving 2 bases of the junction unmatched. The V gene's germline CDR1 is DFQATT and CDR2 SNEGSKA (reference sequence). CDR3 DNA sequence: TGCAGTGCTATAACTAGCGGGGGCTCCTACGAGCAGTACTTC. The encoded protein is CSAITSGGSYEQYF.

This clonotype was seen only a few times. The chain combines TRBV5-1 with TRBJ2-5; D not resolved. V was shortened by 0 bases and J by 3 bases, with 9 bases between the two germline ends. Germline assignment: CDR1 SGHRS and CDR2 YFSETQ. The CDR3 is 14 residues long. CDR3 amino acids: CASSLGEAEETQYF. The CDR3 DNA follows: TGCGCCAGCAGCTTGGGTGAGGCGGAAGAGACCCAGTACTTC.

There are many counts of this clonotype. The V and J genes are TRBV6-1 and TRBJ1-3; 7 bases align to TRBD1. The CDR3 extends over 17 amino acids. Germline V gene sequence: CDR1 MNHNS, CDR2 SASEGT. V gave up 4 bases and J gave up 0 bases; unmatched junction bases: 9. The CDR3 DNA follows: TGTGCCAGCAGTGCTCTACTGACAGGGCTCTCTGGAAACACCATATATTTT. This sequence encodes CASSALLTGLSGNTIYF.

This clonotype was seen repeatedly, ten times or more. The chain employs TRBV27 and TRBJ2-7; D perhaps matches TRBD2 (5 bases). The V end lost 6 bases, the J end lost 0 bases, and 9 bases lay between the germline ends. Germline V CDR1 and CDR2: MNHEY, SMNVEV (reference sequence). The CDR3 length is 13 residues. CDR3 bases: TGTGCCAGCAGCCTCGACTACTCCTACGAGCAGTACTTC. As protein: CASSLDYSYEQYF.

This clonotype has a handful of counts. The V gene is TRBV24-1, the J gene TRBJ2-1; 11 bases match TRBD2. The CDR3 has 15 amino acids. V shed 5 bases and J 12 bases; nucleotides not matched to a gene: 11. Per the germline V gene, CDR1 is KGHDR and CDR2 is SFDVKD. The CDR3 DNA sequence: TGTGCCACCAGTGTAGGTAGCGGGAGGGCCTTTAGGCAGTTCTTC. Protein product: CATSVGSGRAFRQFF.

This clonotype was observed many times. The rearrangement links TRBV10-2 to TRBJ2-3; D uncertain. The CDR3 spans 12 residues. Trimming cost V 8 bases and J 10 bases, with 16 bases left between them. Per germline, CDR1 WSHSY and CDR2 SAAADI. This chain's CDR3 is CASGPVEQSQYF. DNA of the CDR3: TGCGCCAGCGGACCCGTAGAACAGTCGCAGTATTTT.

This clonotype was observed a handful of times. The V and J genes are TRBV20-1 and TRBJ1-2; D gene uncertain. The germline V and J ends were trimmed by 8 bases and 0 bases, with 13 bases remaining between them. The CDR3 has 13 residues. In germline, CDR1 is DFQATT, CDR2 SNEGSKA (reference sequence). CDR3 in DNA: TGCAGTTCTCCCGGATGGGCTAACTATGGCTACACCTTC. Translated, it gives CSSPGWANYGYTF.

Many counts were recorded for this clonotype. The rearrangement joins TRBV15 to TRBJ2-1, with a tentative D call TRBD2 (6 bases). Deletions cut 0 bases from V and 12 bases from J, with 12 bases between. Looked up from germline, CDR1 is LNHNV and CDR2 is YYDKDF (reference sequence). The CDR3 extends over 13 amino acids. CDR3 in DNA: TGTGCCACCAGCAGAGATGGGGGACTCGGGCAGTTCTTC. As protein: CATSRDGGLGQFF.

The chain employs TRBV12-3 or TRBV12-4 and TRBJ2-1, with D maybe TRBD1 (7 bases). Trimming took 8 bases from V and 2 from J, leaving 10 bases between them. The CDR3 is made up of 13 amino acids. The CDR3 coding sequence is TGTGCCAGCCGGGGGACAGCCTACAATGAGCAGTTCTTC. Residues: CASRGTAYNEQFF.

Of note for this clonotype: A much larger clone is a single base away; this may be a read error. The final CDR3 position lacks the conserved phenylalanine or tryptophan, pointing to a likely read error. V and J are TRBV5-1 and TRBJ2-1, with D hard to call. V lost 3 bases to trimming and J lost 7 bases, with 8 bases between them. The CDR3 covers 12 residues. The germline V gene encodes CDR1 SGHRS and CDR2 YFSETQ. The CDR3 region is CASSSLGNEQFS. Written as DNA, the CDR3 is TGCGCCAGCAGCTCGTTAGGGAATGAGCAGTTCTCC.

CDR3 sequence reads: CASSLDRNQPQHF. In nucleotides, the CDR3 is TGTGCCAGCAGCTTAGACCGCAATCAGCCCCAGCATTTT. This chain uses TRBV7-6 with TRBJ1-5; unclear D gene. This CDR3 is 13 amino acids long. Germline V gene lookup returns CDR1 SGHVS and CDR2 FNYEAQ. V shed 1 base and J shed 2 bases, with 3 bases lying between them.

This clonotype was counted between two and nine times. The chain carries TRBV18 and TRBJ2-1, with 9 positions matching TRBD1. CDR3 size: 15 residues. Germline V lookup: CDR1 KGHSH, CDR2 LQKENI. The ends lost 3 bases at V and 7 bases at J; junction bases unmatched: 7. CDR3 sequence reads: CASSPGQGNLNEQFF. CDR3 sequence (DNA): TGTGCCAGCTCACCTGGACAGGGGAACCTAAATGAGCAGTTCTTC.

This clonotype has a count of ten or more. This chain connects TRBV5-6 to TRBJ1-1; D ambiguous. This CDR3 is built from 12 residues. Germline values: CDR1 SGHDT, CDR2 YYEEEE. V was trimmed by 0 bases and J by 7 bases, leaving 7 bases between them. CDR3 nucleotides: TGTGCCAGCAGCTTGGTCATCGGTGAAGCTTTCTTT. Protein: CASSLVIGEAFF.

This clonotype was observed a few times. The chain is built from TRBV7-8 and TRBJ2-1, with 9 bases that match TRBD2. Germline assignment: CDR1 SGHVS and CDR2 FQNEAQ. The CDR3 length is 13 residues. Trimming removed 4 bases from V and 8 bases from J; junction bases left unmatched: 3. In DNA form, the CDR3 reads TGTGCCAGCAGCTCGGGACTAGCAGATGAGCAGTTCTTC. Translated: CASSSGLADEQFF.

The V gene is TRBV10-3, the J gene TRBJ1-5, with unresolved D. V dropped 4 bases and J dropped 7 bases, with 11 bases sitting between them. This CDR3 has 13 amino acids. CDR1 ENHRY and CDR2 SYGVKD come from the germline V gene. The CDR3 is CAISGETFQPQHF. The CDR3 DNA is TGTGCCATCAGTGGTGAGACATTCCAGCCCCAGCATTTT.